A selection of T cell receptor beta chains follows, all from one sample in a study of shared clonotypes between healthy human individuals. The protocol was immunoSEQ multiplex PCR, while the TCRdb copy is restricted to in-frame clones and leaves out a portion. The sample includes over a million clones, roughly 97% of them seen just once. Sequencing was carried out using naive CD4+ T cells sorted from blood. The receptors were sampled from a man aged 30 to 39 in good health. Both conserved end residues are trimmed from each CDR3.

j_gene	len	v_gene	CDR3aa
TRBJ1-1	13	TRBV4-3	ASSQDRRQNTEAF
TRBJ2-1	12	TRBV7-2	ASSERHGTHEQF
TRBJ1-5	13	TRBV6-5	ASSYSLGSHQPQH
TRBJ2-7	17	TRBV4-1	ASSVRQEPSGAVSYEQY
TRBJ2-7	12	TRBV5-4	ASSRGQELYEQY
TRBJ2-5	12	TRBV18	ASSPTSGRETQY
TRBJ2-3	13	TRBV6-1	ASSEMLALSDTQY
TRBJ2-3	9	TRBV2	ASSTRDTQY
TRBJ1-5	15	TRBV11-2	ASSPYGGGSSNQPQH
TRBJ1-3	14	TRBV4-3	ASSPRIAGGSDTIY
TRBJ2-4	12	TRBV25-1	ASALTGSKNIQY
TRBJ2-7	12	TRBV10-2	ASSRDRGIYEQY
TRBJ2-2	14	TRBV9	ASSVGLAENTGELF
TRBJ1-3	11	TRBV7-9	ASSLAIGNTIY
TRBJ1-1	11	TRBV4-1	ASSRRMNTEAF
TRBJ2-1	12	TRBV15	ATSRGPGAGEQF
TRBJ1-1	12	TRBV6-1	ASRERELNTEAF
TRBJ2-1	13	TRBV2	ASRNPSGSYNEQF
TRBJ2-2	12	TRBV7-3	ASSLRGDTGELF
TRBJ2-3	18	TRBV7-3	ASSPLGQGGGSGISDTQY
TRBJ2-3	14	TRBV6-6	ASSYSIGTSADTQY
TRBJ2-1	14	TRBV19	ASSIPPGSVSNEQF
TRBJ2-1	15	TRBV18	ASSPRGTGGSYNEQF
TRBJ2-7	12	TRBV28	ASSPSTGYYEQY
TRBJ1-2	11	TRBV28	ASSLEPKYGYT
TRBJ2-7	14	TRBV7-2	ASSLVQVGGPYEQY
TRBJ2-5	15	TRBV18	ASSPPASGRVQETQY
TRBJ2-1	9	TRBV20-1	SARPSNEQF
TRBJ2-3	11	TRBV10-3	AIRDSRTDTQY
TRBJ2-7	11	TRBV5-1	ASSVDIRWEQY
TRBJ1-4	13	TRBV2	ASTWKGAYNEKLF
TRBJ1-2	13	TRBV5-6	ASSARDRGLLGYT
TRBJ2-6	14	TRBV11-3	ASSLGQGAGANVLT
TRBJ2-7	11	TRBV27	ATGRGTSYEQY
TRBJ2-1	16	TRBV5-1	ASSFGVAGRSSYNEQF
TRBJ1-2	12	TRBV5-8	ASSLSRDLYGYT
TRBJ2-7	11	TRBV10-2	ASSETGPYEQY
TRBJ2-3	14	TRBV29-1	SVVLTAGGLADTQY
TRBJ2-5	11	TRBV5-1	ASSGTAKETQY
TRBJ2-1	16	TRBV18	ASSPRRGAGGPGNEQF
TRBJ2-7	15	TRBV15	ATSKRQGRREYYEQY
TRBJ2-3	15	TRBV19	ASSTPPRGRVTDTQY
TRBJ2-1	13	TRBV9	ASSVVAGPYNEQF
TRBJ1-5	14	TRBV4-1	ASSQVGVNSNQPQH
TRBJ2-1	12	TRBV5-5	ASSPPTGGHEQF
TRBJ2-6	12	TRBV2	ASSASVRANVLT
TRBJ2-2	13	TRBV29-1	SVEERGRGTGELF
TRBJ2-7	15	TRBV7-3	ASSVEGASQTGLEQY
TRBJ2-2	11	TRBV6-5	ASSQEGTGELF
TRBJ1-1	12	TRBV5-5	ASSLGQVETEAF
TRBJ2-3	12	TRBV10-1	ASSRSRSTDTQY
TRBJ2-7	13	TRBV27	ASSLWDFLCDEQY
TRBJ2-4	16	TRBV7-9	ASSLSPSPREPKNIQY
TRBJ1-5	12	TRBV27	ASSSDHSNQPQH
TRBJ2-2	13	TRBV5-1	ASSSNTGSTGELF
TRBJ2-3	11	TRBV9	ASSVVGADTQY
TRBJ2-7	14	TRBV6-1	ASSALSGAVSYEQY
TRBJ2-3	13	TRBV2	ASSGTSGSGDTQY
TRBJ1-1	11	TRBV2	ASSGSRNTEAF
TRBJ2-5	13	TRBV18	ASSPTGGVQETQY